The 25 T cell receptor beta chains in this list originate from one sample, sequenced in a study of memory CD4+ T cells and cytomegalovirus serostatus. The sort gate was single viable CD3+CD4+CD8-CD45RO+ cells for memory CD4+ T cells. The method was immunoSEQ multiplex PCR; TCRdb's version includes in-frame clones alone and lacks a portion of them. The profile shows 50,000 to 65,000 clones, roughly 78% of them singletons. Material for sequencing was memory CD4+ T cells from blood. The receptors were gathered from an adult in good health and CMV-seronegative.

The V gene is TRBV4-1, the J gene TRBJ2-1; 12 nucleotides align to TRBD2. Trimming cost V 0 bases and J 9 bases; bases outside gene matches: 9. Germline V gene sequence: CDR1 MGHRA, CDR2 YSYEKL. This CDR3 region has 17 residues. The CDR3 coding sequence is TGCGCCAGCAGCCAAGAGTCTGCTAGCGGGGGGGCGAGTGAGCAGTTCTTC. It encodes CASSQESASGGASEQFF.

This chain links TRBV30 with TRBJ2-3; the match to TRBD1 covers 8 bases. Germline CDR1 GTSNPN, CDR2 SVGIG (reference sequence). Germline trimming cut 5 bases from V and 5 bases from J; bases unmatched to any gene: 15. The CDR3 is 16 residues long. The CDR3, as DNA: TGTGCCTGGGCCAGGACAGGGCGGTCAAGGGGAGATACGCAGTATTTT. Protein product: CAWARTGRSRGDTQYF.

Here the CDR3 reads CASRSGGWERVMNTEAFF. DNA of the CDR3: TGTGCAAGTCGCTCGGGTGGGTGGGAGAGGGTCATGAACACTGAAGCTTTCTTT. This chain joins TRBV12-2 and TRBJ1-1. TRBV12-2 represents a pseudogene. CDR3 length equals 18 residues.

This chain links TRBV19 with TRBJ2-7; D is perhaps TRBD1 (6 bases). The CDR3 totals 11 residues. Germline CDR1 is LNHDA and CDR2 is SQIVND (reference sequence). Trimming took off 10 bases at V and 4 bases at J, with 11 bases between the two ends. The CDR3, as DNA: TGTGCCACCCGGGACAAGTACGAGCAGTACTTC. Translating it yields CATRDKYEQYF.

The chain links TRBV6-1 to TRBJ2-5, with TRBD2 as a possible D gene (5 bases). Trimming cost V 10 bases and J 0 bases, with 15 bases left between them. In germline, CDR1 is MNHNS, CDR2 SASEGT. The CDR3 runs to 14 residues. CDR3: CAIMGGLNQETQYF. The CDR3 DNA is TGTGCCATCATGGGCGGGCTTAACCAAGAGACCCAGTACTTC.

The chain combines TRBV30 with TRBJ1-5; D not resolved. Trimming shortened V by 0 bases and J by 5 bases, and 11 bases separated the two germline ends. This CDR3 is 14 amino acids long. In germline, CDR1 is GTSNPN, CDR2 SVGIG (reference sequence). The chain's CDR3 is CAWSVADPDQPQHF. The CDR3 coding sequence is TGTGCCTGGAGTGTTGCGGATCCCGATCAGCCCCAGCATTTT.

The CDR3 DNA is TGCAGCGTTGTGGTCTTGGGGACTGAAGCTTTCTTT. Its translation: CSVVVLGTEAFF. The V gene is TRBV29-1, the J gene TRBJ1-1; D is unresolved. The CDR3 totals 12 residues. The V gene's germline CDR1 is SQVTM and CDR2 ANQGSEA. V was clipped by 4 bases and J by 5 bases, with 11 bases between them.

The rearrangement links TRBV25-1 to TRBJ2-5; tentative D call: TRBD1 (5 bases). The V end lost 6 bases, the J end lost 0 bases, and 11 bases lay between the germline ends. CDR1 and CDR2 from the germline V gene are MGHDK and SYGVNS. The CDR3 runs to 14 residues. CDR3 sequence reads: CASSMGQDQETQYF. The CDR3 bases are TGTGCCAGCAGCATGGGGCAGGACCAAGAGACCCAGTACTTC.

The chain links TRBV6-5 to TRBJ2-7, with 7 bases that match TRBD2. Unmatched junction bases numbered 4, after V lost 4 bases and J lost 7 bases. Germline V gene lookup returns CDR1 MNHEY and CDR2 SVGAGI. The CDR3 is 12 amino acids. CDR3: CASSFGEGEQYF. The CDR3 nucleotides read TGTGCCAGCAGTTTCGGGGAGGGAGAGCAGTACTTC.

The chain uses TRBV19 and TRBJ1-1; D is perhaps TRBD1 (6 bases). V dropped 5 bases and J dropped 10 bases, with 17 bases sitting between them. Germline-derived CDR1 and CDR2 are LNHDA and SQIVND (reference sequence). The CDR3 length is 13 residues. The CDR3 DNA reads as TGTGCCAGTAGTTTAACCCCGACAGGATCAGCTTTCTTT. Residues: CASSLTPTGSAFF.

The gene calls are TRBV27 and TRBJ2-7; 11 bases match TRBD1. CDR1 is MNHEY, CDR2 SMNVEV, per germline (reference sequence). V lost 7 bases and J lost 3; bases outside the gene matches: 5. The CDR3 sequence is 14 residues long. This CDR3 reads CASKTGTGGYEQYF. The CDR3 DNA is TGTGCCAGCAAAACCGGGACAGGGGGCTACGAGCAGTACTTC.

This chain links TRBV19 with TRBJ2-6; D is unresolved. Trimming pared 9 bases from V and 1 base from J, leaving 13 bases between. The CDR3 contains 15 residues. From germline, CDR1 is LNHDA and CDR2 SQIVND (reference sequence). The CDR3 sequence is CASTKLSSGANVLTF. In nucleotides, the CDR3 is TGTGCCAGCACCAAGCTGTCATCTGGGGCCAACGTCCTGACTTTC.

The chain links TRBV6-1 to TRBJ2-3; 8 bases align to TRBD2. J gave up 8 bases and V 4 bases, and 5 bases lay outside the gene matches. Germline loops: CDR1 MNHNS, CDR2 SASEGT. This CDR3 spans 13 amino acids. Here the CDR3 DNA reads TGTGCCAGCAGTGCCGGGGGGGCGGGTACGCAGTATTTT. Protein sequence: CASSAGGAGTQYF.

As for this clone: The same CDR3 is also encoded by other DNA sequences in this sample. DNA for the CDR3: TGCGCCAGCAGCTCGGGACAACCTAACACTGAAGCTTTCTTT. Its protein is CASSSGQPNTEAFF. This rearrangement joins TRBV5-1 to TRBJ1-1; D possibly corresponds to TRBD1 (6 bases). Looked up from germline, CDR1 is SGHRS and CDR2 is YFSETQ. CDR3 size: 14 residues. The ends were cut back, 3 bases at V and 2 bases at J, with 11 bases in the middle.

The chain is built from TRBV5-1 and TRBJ2-7, with 7 bases aligning to TRBD1. Germline V gene data show CDR1 as SGHRS and CDR2 as YFSETQ. The CDR3 consists of 13 residues. J lost 3 bases, V lost 2 bases, and 2 bases had no gene match. CDR3 coding DNA: TGCGCCAGCAGCTTCGGGGACAGCTACGAGCAGTACTTC. Translating gives CASSFGDSYEQYF.

The chain combines TRBV11-2 with TRBJ1-2; D might be TRBD1 (5 bases). V dropped 8 bases and J dropped 8 bases, with 15 bases sitting between them. The V gene's germline CDR1 is SGHAT and CDR2 FQNNGV. This CDR3 has 12 amino acids. This CDR3 reads CASARAGQGYTF. For the CDR3, the DNA is TGTGCCAGCGCCCGGGCAGGGCAGGGCTACACCTTC.

The genes are TRBV5-1 and TRBJ1-2; TRBD1 is a possible D gene (5 bases). Looked up from germline, CDR1 is SGHRS and CDR2 is YFSETQ. The ends were cut back, 4 bases at V and 0 bases at J, with 10 bases in the middle. The CDR3 sequence is 14 residues long. In nucleotides, the CDR3 is TGCGCCAGCAGCCGGGGGGAGACTAACTATGGCTACACCTTC. It specifies CASSRGETNYGYTF.

Worth noting for this clone: In the same sample, other DNA sequences code for this CDR3. This sequence joins TRBV18 and TRBJ1-1; D uncertain. There are 15 residues in the CDR3. The germline V gene has CDR1 KGHSH and CDR2 LQKENI. Trimming took off 2 bases at V and 3 bases at J, with 13 bases between the two ends. The CDR3 loop reads CASSPGERLDTEAFF. CDR3 bases: TGTGCCAGCTCACCAGGAGAAAGGCTTGACACTGAAGCTTTCTTT.

This clone was counted a few times. This chain joins TRBV2 and TRBJ2-2; 7 bases map to TRBD2. Germline V CDR1 and CDR2: SNHLY, FYNNEI. Trimming took 1 base from V and 6 from J; bases not matched to a gene: 5. CDR3 length: 15 residues. The CDR3 loop is CASSEVGGHAGELFF. As DNA, the CDR3 is TGTGCCAGCAGTGAAGTGGGAGGGCACGCCGGGGAGCTGTTTTTT.

This chain uses TRBV5-4 with TRBJ1-1; weak D call: TRBD1 (5 bases). Germline V gene sequence: CDR1 SGHNT, CDR2 YYREEE (reference sequence). V lost 5 bases and J 1 base, leaving 15 bases between the germline ends. The CDR3 spans 15 residues. CDR3 sequence: CASSISGGRNTEAFF. In nucleotides, the CDR3 is TGTGCCAGCAGTATATCGGGGGGTAGGAACACTGAAGCTTTCTTT.

This clone has only a few counts. The rearrangement uses TRBV13 and TRBJ1-2; the D gene is possibly TRBD1 (6 bases). From germline, CDR1 is PRHDT and CDR2 FYEKMQ (reference sequence). V lost 1 base and J lost 8, with 14 bases in between. This CDR3 is 14 amino acids long. The CDR3 region has the DNA TGTGCCAGCAGCTTAGAGGGGGGGTTAAACGGCTACACCTTC. Residues: CASSLEGGLNGYTF.

The chain recombines TRBV6-1 with TRBJ1-2; D unresolved. This CDR3 region has 15 residues. Looked up from germline, CDR1 is MNHNS and CDR2 is SASEGT. V was cut by 0 bases and J by 4 bases, with 12 bases left in between. CDR3 amino acids: CASSEALLTAYGYTF. DNA for the CDR3: TGTGCCAGCAGTGAAGCGCTTCTAACAGCCTATGGCTACACCTTC.

The V and J genes are TRBV29-1 and TRBJ1-2; perhaps TRBD1 as D (6 bases). The V and J ends lost 6 bases and 0 bases respectively, with 11 bases between them. This CDR3 is built from 13 residues. Per the germline V gene, CDR1 is SQVTM and CDR2 is ANQGSEA. This CDR3 reads CSVRQATNYGYTF. DNA for the CDR3: TGCAGCGTGAGACAGGCAACTAACTATGGCTACACCTTC. The complete variable domain, with remaining parts taken from reference TRBV29-1 and TRBJ1-2, reads SAVISQKPSRDICQRGTSLTIQCQVDSQVTMMFWYRQQPGQSLTLIATANQGSEATYESGFVIDKFPISRPNLTFSTLTVSNMSPEDSSIYLCSVRQATNYGYTFGSGTRLTVV.

The chain carries TRBV7-2 and TRBJ2-5, with D perhaps matching TRBD2 (6 bases). CDR1 is SGHTA and CDR2 is FQGNSA in the germline V gene. V was shortened by 1 base and J by 5 bases, with 8 bases between the two germline ends. This CDR3 spans 13 amino acids. The CDR3 DNA is TGTGCCAGCAGCTTAGGCGGAGGGGAGACCCAGTACTTC. Its translation: CASSLGGGETQYF. The full variable domain, with the rest looked up from reference TRBV7-2 and TRBJ2-5, is GAGVSQSPSNKVTEKGKDVELRCDPISGHTALYWYRQSLGQGLEFLIYFQGNSAPDKSGLPSDRFSAERTGGSVSTLTIQRTQQEDSAVYLCASSLGGGETQYFGPGTRLLVL.

The chain combines TRBV11-2 with TRBJ1-3; no reliable D call. This CDR3 is built from 16 residues. V dropped 0 bases and J dropped 6 bases, with 15 bases sitting between them. CDR1 and CDR2 (germline): SGHAT, FQNNGV. DNA for the CDR3: TGTGCCAGCAGCTTAGATATGGTGGGAACGGTAAACACCATATATTTT. It encodes CASSLDMVGTVNTIYF. The full variable domain, its missing parts supplied by reference TRBV11-2 and TRBJ1-3, is EAGVAQSPRYKIIEKRQSVAFWCNPISGHATLYWYQQILGQGPKLLIQFQNNGVVDDSQLPKDRFSAERLKGVDSTLKIQPAKLEDSAVYLCASSLDMVGTVNTIYFGEGSWLTVV.